This T cell receptor beta chain was found in a study of blood T cells in healthy people across ages. Looking at the study overall: Template switching retrieved approximately one barcoded beta molecule for each two T cells.

Through a sample-barcoded 5' primer and a J-beta primer mix, a second PCR was run for roughly 6 to 11 cycles. Each cDNA molecule, via a template-switch adaptor with 12 random nucleotides, was tagged. All samples yielded 2.5 million or more CDR3-containing paired-end reads. TCRdb reprocessed the 5' RACE reads with MiXCR, giving one entry per CDR3 protein. There are about 1.4 million distinct CDR3 sequences in the sample; approximately 60% occur only once, and 6.5% to 8.5% lies in the top ten. Regarding this clonotype: Its antigen is not identified.

Trimming took 6 bases from V and 6 from J; bases not matched to a gene: 11. Germline CDR1 reads MNHNY; CDR2 reads SVGAGI (reference sequence). The CDR3 length is 14 residues. Findings and caveats of the study: The CMV status of each donor remained undetermined, and this could have confounded shifts in expanded clonotypes.

This sequence was found in a man aged 18 to 29 in good health. The rearrangement links TRBV6-6 to TRBJ2-7, with TRBD1 matching 7 bases. The sequencing input was blood. CDR3 amino acids: CASSRDRARGEQYF. The CDR3 bases are TGTGCCAGCAGCCGGGACAGAGCTAGGGGCGAGCAGTACTTC.